Following are 18 T cell receptor beta chains from one sample sequenced in a study of cytomegalovirus exposure and HLA in healthy donors (TCRdb year 2017). Preparation of the library involved the immunoSEQ multiplex PCR assay. As stored in TCRdb, this immuneACCESS dataset retains in-frame rearrangements with V and J assigned. A fraction of the clones does not appear; measured against another copy, unresolved V genes explain less than half of the discrepancy, and the remainder lacks a known reason. Present in this sample are over 150,000 clones, under 90% of which were seen just once. The top ten constitute 10% of the sample. Sequenced material: PBMCs. These receptors all come from a woman aged 18-29 years in good health and CMV-seropositive.

V usage is TRBV6-5 and J usage is TRBJ1-1, with D possibly matching TRBD1 (6 bases). V was cut by 5 bases and J by 8 bases, with 12 bases left in between. Germline V gene sequence: CDR1 MNHEY, CDR2 SVGAGI. The CDR3 runs 12 residues. The CDR3: CASSDWDNEAFF. CDR3 bases: TGTGCCAGCAGTGACTGGGACAACGAAGCTTTCTTT.

The chain joins TRBV27 to TRBJ2-1, with 10 bases that match TRBD2. CDR3 length equals 16 residues. The J segment lost 6 bases and the V segment lost 4 bases, leaving 9 bases of the junction unmatched. The germline V gene encodes CDR1 MNHEY and CDR2 SMNVEV (reference sequence). The DNA for the CDR3 is TGTGCCAGCAGTTCGCAAGCGGGAGGGGGCCTCAATGAGCAGTTCTTC. Translation: CASSSQAGGGLNEQFF.

CDR3 bases: TGTGCCAGCAGTTTGAGGGCTGCCGCTGAAGCTTTCTTT. Translation gives CASSLRAAAEAFF. This chain links TRBV27 with TRBJ1-1; D gene unclear. Germline CDR1 reads MNHEY; CDR2 reads SMNVEV (reference sequence). CDR3 size: 13 residues. The ends were cut back, 3 bases at V and 6 bases at J, with 11 bases in the middle.

V and J are TRBV7-2 and TRBJ2-7; possibly TRBD2 for D (5 bases). The germline CDR1 and CDR2 sequences are SGHTA and FQGNSA. The CDR3 extends over 17 amino acids. V was cut by 4 bases and J by 4 bases, with 23 bases left in between. CDR3 sequence (DNA): TGTGCCAGCAGCTCATGGACTTATGGAAGAAGCCAGTACGAGCAGTACTTC. This gives the protein CASSSWTYGRSQYEQYF.

This chain links TRBV14 with TRBJ2-2, with unresolved D. Per the germline V gene, CDR1 is SGHDN and CDR2 is FVKESK. The V gene lost 1 base and the J gene lost 8 bases, with 11 bases spanning the gap. The CDR3 runs to 14 residues. The CDR3 loop is CASSQVPGLGELFF. CDR3 sequence (DNA): TGTGCCAGCAGCCAAGTTCCCGGGTTGGGGGAGCTGTTTTTT.

The chain combines TRBV19 with TRBJ2-7; D is perhaps TRBD1 (6 bases). The V gene lost 3 bases and the J gene lost 3 bases, with 15 bases spanning the gap. The CDR3 covers 15 residues. Per germline, CDR1 LNHDA and CDR2 SQIVND (reference sequence). The CDR3 coding sequence is TGTGCCAGTAGTATCTTTCTGGGACAAGGCTACGAGCAGTACTTC. Its translation: CASSIFLGQGYEQYF.

CDR3 nucleotide sequence: TGTGCCAGCAGTTTAATCTGGACTAGCGGGAGAGTAGATACGCAGTATTTT. This codes for CASSLIWTSGRVDTQYF. The chain has TRBV27 and TRBJ2-3; 13 bases are shared with TRBD2. The V and J ends lost 2 bases and 5 bases, in that order; junction bases with no gene match: 7. Germline values: CDR1 MNHEY, CDR2 SMNVEV (reference sequence). The CDR3 extends over 17 amino acids.

The chain links TRBV2 to TRBJ1-3; 7 nucleotides align to TRBD1. This CDR3 has 14 residues. Germline V gives CDR1 SNHLY, CDR2 FYNNEI. J was trimmed by 4 bases and V by 3 bases; bases with no gene match: 3. The CDR3 sequence is CASSDRGKGNTIYF. The CDR3 bases are TGTGCCAGCAGTGACAGGGGGAAAGGAAACACCATATATTTT. Full variable domain (remainder filled in from reference TRBV2 and TRBJ1-3): EPEVTQTPSHQVTQMGQEVILRCVPISNHLYFYWYRQILGQKVEFLVSFYNNEISEKSEIFDDQFSVERPDGSNFTLKIRSTKLEDSAMYFCASSDRGKGNTIYFGEGSWLTVV.

This sequence joins TRBV20-1 and TRBJ2-1, with unresolved D. The CDR3 consists of 11 residues. Per germline, CDR1 DFQATT and CDR2 SNEGSKA (reference sequence). The V end lost 6 bases, the J end lost 7 bases, and 10 bases lay between the germline ends. The DNA of the CDR3 is TGCAGTGCACCCAGGAAAAATGAGCAGTTCTTC. Amino acid sequence: CSAPRKNEQFF.

The chain combines TRBV7-9 with TRBJ2-3, with D possibly matching TRBD2 (6 bases). The CDR3 contains 16 residues. Trimming took off 7 bases at V and 4 bases at J, with 21 bases between the two ends. Looked up from germline, CDR1 is SEHNR and CDR2 is FQNEAQ (reference sequence). CDR3: CASNPLGGADADTQYF. CDR3 DNA: TGTGCCAGCAACCCCTTGGGGGGAGCGGATGCAGATACGCAGTATTTT.

This chain uses TRBV7-9 with TRBJ1-5; TRBD1 agrees at 9 bases. There are 19 residues in the CDR3. Germline V gives CDR1 SEHNR, CDR2 FQNEAQ (reference sequence). J was trimmed by 0 bases and V by 3 bases; bases with no gene match: 12. CDR3 protein: CASSFSLGQGAGSNQPQHF. DNA of the CDR3: TGTGCCAGCAGCTTTAGCCTGGGACAGGGAGCAGGTAGCAATCAGCCCCAGCATTTT.

The rearrangement links TRBV6-1 to TRBJ2-1; 10 bases align to TRBD2. The CDR3 sequence is 15 residues long. The V segment lost 6 bases and the J segment 8 bases; nucleotides outside the gene matches: 10. Germline V lookup: CDR1 MNHNS, CDR2 SASEGT. In DNA, the CDR3 is TGTGCCAGCAGACCAAGCGGGGGGGGCGCCTATGAGCAGTTCTTC. Its protein is CASRPSGGGAYEQFF.

This rearrangement joins TRBV7-8 to TRBJ1-3; perhaps TRBD1 as D (5 bases). CDR1 and CDR2 from the germline V gene are SGHVS and FQNEAQ. The V end was cut by 3 bases, the J end by 3 bases, with 12 bases between. This CDR3 comprises 15 residues. The CDR3: CASSFSWGGGNTIYF. The CDR3 DNA reads TGTGCCAGCAGCTTTAGTTGGGGGGGTGGAAACACCATATATTTT.

CDR3 sequence (DNA): TGTGCCTGGGCTTGGGTTCAGGGTGGGAATGAGCAGTTCTTC. This codes for CAWAWVQGGNEQFF. The chain links TRBV30 to TRBJ2-1; D is possibly TRBD1 (5 bases). Trimming shortened V by 5 bases and J by 7 bases, and 18 bases separated the two germline ends. This CDR3 region has 14 residues. The germline CDR1 and CDR2 sequences are GTSNPN and SVGIG (reference sequence).

This clone was seen a single time. The rearrangement joins TRBV27 to TRBJ1-1; D is undetermined. Between the trimmed V and J ends, which lost 3 bases and 4 bases, there was a span of 9 bases. From germline, CDR1 is MNHEY and CDR2 SMNVEV (reference sequence). The length of the CDR3 is 13 residues. CDR3: CASSFWLGTEAFF. CDR3 DNA sequence: TGTGCCAGCAGTTTCTGGCTTGGCACTGAAGCTTTCTTT.

V is TRBV11-3 and J is TRBJ2-7; 9 bases line up with TRBD2. There are 15 residues in the CDR3. V dropped 2 bases and J dropped 3; count of bases not matched to a gene: 5. CDR1 is SGHNT, CDR2 YENEEA, per germline. The CDR3 loop reads CASSLYGSGSYEQYF. CDR3 DNA: TGTGCCAGCAGCTTATACGGTAGCGGGAGCTACGAGCAGTACTTC.

The chain uses TRBV10-2 and TRBJ2-1, with a tentative D call TRBD2 (6 bases). CDR1 is WSHSY and CDR2 is SAAADI in the germline V gene. Trimming stripped 2 bases from V and 1 base from J, with 9 bases between. The CDR3 extends over 15 amino acids. This chain's CDR3 is CASSEGGTSYNEQFF. The CDR3 bases are TGCGCCAGCAGTGAGGGCGGGACGTCCTACAATGAGCAGTTCTTC.

The chain recombines TRBV27 with TRBJ2-7; TRBD2 matches 10 bases. From germline, CDR1 is MNHEY and CDR2 SMNVEV (reference sequence). The CDR3 sequence is 14 residues long. V shed 7 bases, J shed 3 bases, and the junction held 6 bases outside the gene matches. The CDR3 sequence: CASKGWTSGYEQYF. In DNA, the CDR3 is TGTGCCAGCAAGGGTTGGACTAGCGGCTACGAGCAGTACTTC.